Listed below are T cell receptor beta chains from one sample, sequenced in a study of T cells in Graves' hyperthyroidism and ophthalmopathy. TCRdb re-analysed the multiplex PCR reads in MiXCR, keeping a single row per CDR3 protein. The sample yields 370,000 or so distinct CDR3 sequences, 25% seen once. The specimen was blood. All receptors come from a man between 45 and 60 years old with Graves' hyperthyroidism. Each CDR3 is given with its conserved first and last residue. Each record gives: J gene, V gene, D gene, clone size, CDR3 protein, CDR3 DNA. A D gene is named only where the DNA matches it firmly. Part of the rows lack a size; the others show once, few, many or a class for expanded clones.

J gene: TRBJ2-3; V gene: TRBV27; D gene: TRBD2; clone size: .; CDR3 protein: CASSFMTSGRGSTDTQYF; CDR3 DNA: TGTGCCAGCAGTTTTATGACTAGCGGGAGGGGGAGCACAGATACGCAGTATTTT
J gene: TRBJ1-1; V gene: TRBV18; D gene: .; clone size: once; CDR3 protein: CASSPLSAGMNTEAFF; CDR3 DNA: TGTGCCAGCTCACCACTCTCGGCAGGGATGAACACTGAAGCTTTCTTT
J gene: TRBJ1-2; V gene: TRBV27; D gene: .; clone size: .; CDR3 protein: CASSSAQRDTF; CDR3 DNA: TGTGCCAGCAGTTCGGCCCAGAGGGACACCTTC
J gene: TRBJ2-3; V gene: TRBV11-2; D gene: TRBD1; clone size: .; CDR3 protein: CASSLEDRGSSRGATDTQYF; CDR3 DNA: TGTGCCAGCAGCTTAGAGGACAGGGGCTCTTCTCGGGGGGCCACAGATACGCAGTATTTT
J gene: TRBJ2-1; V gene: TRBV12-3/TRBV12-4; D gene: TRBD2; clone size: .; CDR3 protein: CARSLRAGAGNEQFF; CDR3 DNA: TGTGCCCGCAGTTTACGGGCGGGAGCTGGGAATGAGCAGTTCTTC
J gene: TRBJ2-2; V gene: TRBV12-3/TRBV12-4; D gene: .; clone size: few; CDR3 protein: CATVGATGELFF; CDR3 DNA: TGTGCCACCGTCGGGGCTACCGGGGAGCTGTTTTTT
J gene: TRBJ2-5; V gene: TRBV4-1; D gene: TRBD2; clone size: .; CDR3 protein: CASSQVGGGETQYF; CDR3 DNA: TGCGCCAGCAGCCAAGTCGGCGGGGGAGAGACCCAGTACTTC
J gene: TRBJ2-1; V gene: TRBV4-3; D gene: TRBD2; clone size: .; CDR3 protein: CASSPSGLAGVYEQFF; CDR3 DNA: TGCGCCAGCAGCCCCTCTGGACTAGCGGGAGTCTATGAGCAGTTCTTC
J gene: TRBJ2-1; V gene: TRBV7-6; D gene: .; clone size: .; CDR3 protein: CASREPGTPASQFF; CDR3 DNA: TGTGCCAGCAGGGAGCCCGGGACGCCAGCGTCGCAGTTCTTC
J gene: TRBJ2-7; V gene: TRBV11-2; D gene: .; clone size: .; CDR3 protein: CASSLEGSYFYEQYF; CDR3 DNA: TGTGCCAGCAGCTTAGAAGGCAGTTACTTCTACGAGCAGTACTTC
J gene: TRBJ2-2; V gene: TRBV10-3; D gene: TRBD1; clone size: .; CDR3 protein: CAISESWDRNTGELFF; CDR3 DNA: TGTGCCATCAGTGAGTCCTGGGACAGGAACACCGGGGAGCTGTTTTTT
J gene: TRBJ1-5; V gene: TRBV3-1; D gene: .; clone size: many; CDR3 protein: CASSQGRGAGQPQHF; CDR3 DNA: TGTGCCAGCAGCCAAGGCAGGGGCGCAGGTCAGCCCCAGCATTTT
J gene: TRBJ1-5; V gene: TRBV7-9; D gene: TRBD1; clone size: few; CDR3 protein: CASSFGQGLGNQPQHF; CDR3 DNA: TGTGCCAGCAGCTTTGGACAGGGATTGGGCAATCAGCCCCAGCATTTT
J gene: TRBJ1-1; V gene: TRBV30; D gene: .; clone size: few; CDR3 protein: CAWGRGGNTEAFF; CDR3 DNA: TGTGCCTGGGGCAGGGGCGGTAACACTGAAGCTTTCTTT
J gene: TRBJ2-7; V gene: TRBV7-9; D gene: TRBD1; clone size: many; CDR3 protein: CASSSGTGGDEQYF; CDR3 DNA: TGTGCCAGCAGCTCCGGGACAGGGGGCGACGAGCAGTACTTC
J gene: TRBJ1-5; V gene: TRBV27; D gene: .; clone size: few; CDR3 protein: CASAQSTGNQPQHF; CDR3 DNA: TGTGCCAGCGCCCAATCGACGGGGAATCAGCCCCAGCATTTT
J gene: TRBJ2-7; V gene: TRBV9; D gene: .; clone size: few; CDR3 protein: CASSVDVTSYEQYF; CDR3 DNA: TGTGCCAGCAGCGTAGATGTGACAAGTTACGAGCAGTACTTC
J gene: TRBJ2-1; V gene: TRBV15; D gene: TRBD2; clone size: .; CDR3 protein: CATSRGIAGEKNEQFF; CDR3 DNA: TGTGCCACCAGCAGGGGTATAGCGGGAGAAAAGAATGAGCAGTTCTTC
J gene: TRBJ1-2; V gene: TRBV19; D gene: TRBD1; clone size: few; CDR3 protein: CATNMGDSSNYGYTF; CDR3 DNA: TGTGCCACTAATATGGGGGACAGTTCCAACTATGGCTACACCTTC
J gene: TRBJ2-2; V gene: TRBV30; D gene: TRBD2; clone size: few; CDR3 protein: CAWSVRPGLAGGAGELFF; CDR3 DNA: TGTGCCTGGAGTGTTAGACCGGGACTAGCGGGAGGGGCCGGGGAGCTGTTTTTT
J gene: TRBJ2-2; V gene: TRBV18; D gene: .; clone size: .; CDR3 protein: CASSPRGTANTGELFF; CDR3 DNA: TGTGCCAGCTCACCACGAGGGACGGCGAACACCGGGGAGCTGTTTTTT
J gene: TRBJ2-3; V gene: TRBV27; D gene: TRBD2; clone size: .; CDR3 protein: CASSLNLAGTTDTQYF; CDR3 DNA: TGTGCCAGCAGTTTAAACCTAGCGGGGACCACAGATACGCAGTATTTT
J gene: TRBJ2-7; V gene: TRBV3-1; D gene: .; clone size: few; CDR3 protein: CASSQGVGKSSYEQYF; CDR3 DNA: TGTGCCAGCAGCCAAGGGGTTGGCAAGAGCTCCTACGAGCAGTACTTC
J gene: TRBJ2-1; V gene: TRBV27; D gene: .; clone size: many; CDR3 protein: CASRGLAASNGYEQFF; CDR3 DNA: TGTGCCAGTCGGGGGCTAGCTGCCTCTAATGGGTATGAGCAGTTCTTC
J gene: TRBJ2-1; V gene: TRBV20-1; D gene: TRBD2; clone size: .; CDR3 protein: CSALTGLAGRDEQFF; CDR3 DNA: TGCAGTGCTTTAACGGGGCTAGCGGGTCGAGATGAGCAGTTCTTC
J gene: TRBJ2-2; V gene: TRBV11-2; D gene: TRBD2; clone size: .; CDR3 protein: CASSFPGLAEYTGELFF; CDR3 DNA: TGTGCCAGCAGCTTTCCAGGACTAGCGGAGTACACCGGGGAGCTGTTTTTT
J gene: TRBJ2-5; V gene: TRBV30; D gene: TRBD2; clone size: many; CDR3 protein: CAWSGLARETQYF; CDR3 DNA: TGTGCCTGGAGCGGACTAGCAAGAGAGACCCAGTACTTC
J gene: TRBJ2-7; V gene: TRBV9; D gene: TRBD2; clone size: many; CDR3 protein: CASSPGLAGVGAYEQYF; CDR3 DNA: TGTGCCAGCAGCCCGGGACTAGCGGGAGTCGGGGCCTACGAGCAGTACTTC